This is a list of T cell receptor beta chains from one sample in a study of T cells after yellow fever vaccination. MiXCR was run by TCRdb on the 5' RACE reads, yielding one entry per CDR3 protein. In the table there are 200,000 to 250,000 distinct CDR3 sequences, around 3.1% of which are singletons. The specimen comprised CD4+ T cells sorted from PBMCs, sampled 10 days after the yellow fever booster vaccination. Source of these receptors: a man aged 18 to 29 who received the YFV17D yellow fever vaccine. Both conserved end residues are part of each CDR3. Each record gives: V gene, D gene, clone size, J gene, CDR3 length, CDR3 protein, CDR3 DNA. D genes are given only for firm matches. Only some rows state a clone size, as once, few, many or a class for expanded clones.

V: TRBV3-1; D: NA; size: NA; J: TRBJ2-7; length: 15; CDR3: CASSPMLGSSYEQYF; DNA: TGTGCCAGCAGCCCGATGCTAGGCAGCTCCTACGAGCAGTACTTC
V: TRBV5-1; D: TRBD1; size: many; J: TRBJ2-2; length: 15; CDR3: CASSLGDRVPGELFF; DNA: TGCGCCAGCAGCTTGGGGGACAGGGTACCCGGGGAGCTGTTTTTT
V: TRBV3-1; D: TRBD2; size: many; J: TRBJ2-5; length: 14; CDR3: CASTGGSVGGTQYF; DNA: TGTGCCAGCACCGGGGGGTCCGTCGGGGGGACCCAGTACTTC
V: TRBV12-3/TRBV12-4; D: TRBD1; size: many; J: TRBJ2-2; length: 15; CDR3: CASSSRAGGTGELFF; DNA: TGTGCCAGCAGTTCGAGGGCAGGGGGAACCGGGGAGCTGTTTTTT
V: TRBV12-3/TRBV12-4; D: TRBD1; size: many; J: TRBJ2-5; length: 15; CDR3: CASSSRTGRRETQYF; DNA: TGTGCCAGCAGTTCCCGGACAGGGAGAAGAGAAACCCAGTACTTC
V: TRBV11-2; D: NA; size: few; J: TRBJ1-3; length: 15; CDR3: CASSYGPATGNTIYF; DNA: TGTGCCAGCAGCTACGGACCGGCCACTGGAAACACCATATATTTT
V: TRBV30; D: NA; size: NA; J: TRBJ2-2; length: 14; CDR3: CAWSVSMEPGELFF; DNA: TGTGCCTGGAGTGTATCGATGGAACCCGGGGAGCTGTTTTTT
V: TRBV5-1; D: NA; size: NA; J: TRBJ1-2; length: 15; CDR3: CASSGKSPAVHGYTF; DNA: TGCGCCAGCAGCGGAAAATCCCCGGCGGTTCATGGCTACACCTTC
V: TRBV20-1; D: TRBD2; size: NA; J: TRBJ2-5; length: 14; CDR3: CSARDRTSGETQYF; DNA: TGCAGTGCTAGAGATCGGACTAGCGGGGAGACCCAGTACTTC
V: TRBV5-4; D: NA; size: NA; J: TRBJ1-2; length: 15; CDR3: CASSLDPVPNYGYTF; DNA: TGTGCCAGCAGCTTGGATCCAGTACCGAACTATGGCTACACCTTC
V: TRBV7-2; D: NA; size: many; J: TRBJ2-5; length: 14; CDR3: CASSTYQRRETQYF; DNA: TGTGCCAGCAGCACCTATCAGCGTCGAGAGACCCAGTACTTC
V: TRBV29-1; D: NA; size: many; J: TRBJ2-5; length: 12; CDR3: CSVGEIKETQYF; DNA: TGCAGCGTGGGGGAGATTAAAGAGACCCAGTACTTC
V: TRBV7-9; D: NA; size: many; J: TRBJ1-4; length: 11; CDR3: CASSLTEKLFF; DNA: TGTGCCAGCAGCTTGACAGAAAAACTGTTTTTT
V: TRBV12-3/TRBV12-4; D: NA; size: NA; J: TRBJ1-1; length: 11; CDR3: CASSGGGGAFF; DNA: TGTGCCAGCTCTGGGGGCGGAGGAGCTTTCTTT
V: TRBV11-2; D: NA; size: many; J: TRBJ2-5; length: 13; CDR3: CASSLGFEETQYF; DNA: TGTGCCAGCAGCTTAGGGTTCGAAGAGACCCAGTACTTC
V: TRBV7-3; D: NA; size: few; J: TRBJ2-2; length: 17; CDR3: CASRPIERQGGPGELFF; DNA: TGTGCCAGCAGGCCCATCGAACGGCAGGGTGGCCCCGGGGAGCTGTTTTTT
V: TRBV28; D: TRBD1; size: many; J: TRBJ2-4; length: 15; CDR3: CASRSPGQGGNIQYF; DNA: TGTGCCAGCAGGTCCCCGGGACAGGGGGGAAACATTCAGTACTTC
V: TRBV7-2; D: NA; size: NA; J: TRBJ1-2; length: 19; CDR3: CASSTTGSPIGAGNYGYTF; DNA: TGTGCCAGCAGCACAACCGGGAGTCCAATCGGCGCTGGCAACTATGGCTACACCTTC
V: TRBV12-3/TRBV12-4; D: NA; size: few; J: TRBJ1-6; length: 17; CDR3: CASSPRRGNYYNSPLHF; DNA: TGTGCCAGCAGTCCCCGGCGGGGGAATTACTATAATTCACCCCTCCACTTT
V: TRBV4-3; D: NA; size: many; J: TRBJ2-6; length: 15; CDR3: CASSQERVGANVLTF; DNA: TGCGCCAGCAGCCAAGAGCGAGTAGGGGCCAACGTCCTGACTTTC
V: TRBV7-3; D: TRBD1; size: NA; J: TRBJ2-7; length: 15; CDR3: CASSEMGQGVYEQYF; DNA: TGTGCCAGCAGCGAGATGGGACAGGGGGTTTACGAGCAGTACTTC
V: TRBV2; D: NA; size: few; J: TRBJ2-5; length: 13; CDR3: CASSIARPETQYF; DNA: TGTGCCAGCAGTATAGCGCGACCAGAGACCCAGTACTTC
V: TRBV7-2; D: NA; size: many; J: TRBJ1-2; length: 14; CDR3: CASSLGGRFYGYTF; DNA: TGTGCCAGCAGCTTAGGTGGCAGGTTCTATGGCTACACCTTC
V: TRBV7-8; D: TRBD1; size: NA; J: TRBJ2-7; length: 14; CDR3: CASSMGQGFREQYF; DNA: TGTGCCAGCAGCATGGGACAGGGGTTTCGCGAGCAGTACTTC
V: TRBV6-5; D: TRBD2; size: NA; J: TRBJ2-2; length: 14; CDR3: CASIPSGVTGELFF; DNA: TGTGCCAGCATCCCTAGCGGGGTGACCGGGGAGCTGTTTTTT
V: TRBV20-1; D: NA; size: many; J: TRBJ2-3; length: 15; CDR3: CSATPWGASTDTQYF; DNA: TGCAGTGCTACCCCTTGGGGAGCTAGCACAGATACGCAGTATTTT
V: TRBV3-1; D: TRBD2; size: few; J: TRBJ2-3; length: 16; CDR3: CASSRGGAGVPDTQYF; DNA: TGTGCCAGCAGCCGCGGGGGGGCCGGAGTCCCAGATACGCAGTATTTT
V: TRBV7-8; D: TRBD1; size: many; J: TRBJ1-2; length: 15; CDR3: CASSSPGQGFGGYTF; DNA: TGTGCCAGCAGTTCGCCGGGACAGGGGTTTGGTGGCTACACCTTC
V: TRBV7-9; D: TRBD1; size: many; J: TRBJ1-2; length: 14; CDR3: CASSPTGANYGYTF; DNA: TGTGCCAGCAGCCCGACAGGGGCTAACTATGGCTACACCTTC
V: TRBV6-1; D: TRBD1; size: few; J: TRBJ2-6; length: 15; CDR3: CASSDRGPGANVLTF; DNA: TGTGCCAGCAGTGACAGGGGGCCTGGGGCCAACGTCCTGACTTTC
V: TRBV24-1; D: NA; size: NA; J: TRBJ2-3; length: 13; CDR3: CATSDAATDTQYF; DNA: TGTGCCACCAGTGATGCGGCTACAGATACGCAGTATTTT
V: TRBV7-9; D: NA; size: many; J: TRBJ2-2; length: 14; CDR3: CASSLDLLFGELFF; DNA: TGTGCCAGCAGCTTAGATCTCCTTTTCGGGGAGCTGTTTTTT
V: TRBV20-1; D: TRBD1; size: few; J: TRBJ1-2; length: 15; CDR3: CSARDRTGGDYGYTF; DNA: TGCAGTGCTAGAGATCGGACAGGGGGTGACTATGGCTACACCTTC
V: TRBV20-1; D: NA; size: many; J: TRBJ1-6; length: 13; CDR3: CSADRDINSPLHF; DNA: TGCAGTGCTGACCGGGATATTAATTCACCCCTCCACTTT
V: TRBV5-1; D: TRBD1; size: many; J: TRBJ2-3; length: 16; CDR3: CASSFGQVGGTDTQYF; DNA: TGCGCCAGCAGCTTTGGACAGGTCGGAGGCACAGATACGCAGTATTTT
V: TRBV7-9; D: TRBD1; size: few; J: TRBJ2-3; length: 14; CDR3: CASRDGTDTDTQYF; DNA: TGTGCCAGCAGGGACGGGACAGACACAGATACGCAGTATTTT
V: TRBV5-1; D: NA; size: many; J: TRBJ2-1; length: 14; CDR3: CASSRQGPYNEQFF; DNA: TGCGCCAGCAGCCGGCAGGGCCCCTACAATGAGCAGTTCTTC
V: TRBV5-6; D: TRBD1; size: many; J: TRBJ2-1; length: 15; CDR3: CASSPSGTAYNEQFF; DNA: TGTGCCAGCAGCCCCTCCGGGACAGCCTACAATGAGCAGTTCTTC
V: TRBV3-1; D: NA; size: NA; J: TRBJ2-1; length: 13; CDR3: CASSPPRSWEQFF; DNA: TGTGCCAGCAGCCCTCCCAGGTCCTGGGAGCAGTTCTTC
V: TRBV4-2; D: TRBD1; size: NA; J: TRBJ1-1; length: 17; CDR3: CASSRRGGRGLNTEAFF; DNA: TGTGCCAGCAGCAGAAGGGGGGGCAGGGGGCTGAACACTGAAGCTTTCTTT
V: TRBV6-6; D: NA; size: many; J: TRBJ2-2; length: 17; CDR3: CASSYSSGAIRPGELFF; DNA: TGTGCCAGCAGTTACTCGAGCGGAGCCATACGACCCGGGGAGCTGTTTTTT
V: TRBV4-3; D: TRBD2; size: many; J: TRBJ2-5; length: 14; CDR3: CASSSIAGGETQYF; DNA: TGCGCCAGCAGTTCCATAGCGGGGGGGGAGACCCAGTACTTC
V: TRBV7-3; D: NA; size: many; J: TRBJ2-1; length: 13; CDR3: CASSPPTGQSRFF; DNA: TGTGCCAGCAGCCCCCCCACAGGACAATCCCGGTTCTTC
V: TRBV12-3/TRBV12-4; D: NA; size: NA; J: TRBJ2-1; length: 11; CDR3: CASSGEREQFF; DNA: TGTGCCAGCAGTGGGGAGAGGGAGCAGTTCTTC
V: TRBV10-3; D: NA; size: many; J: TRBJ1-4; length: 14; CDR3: CATSGRIENEKLFF; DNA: TGTGCCACCTCCGGCAGGATAGAAAATGAAAAACTGTTTTTT
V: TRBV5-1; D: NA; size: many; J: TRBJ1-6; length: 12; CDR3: CASSPSGSPLHF; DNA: TGCGCCAGCAGCCCCTCAGGGTCACCCCTCCACTTT
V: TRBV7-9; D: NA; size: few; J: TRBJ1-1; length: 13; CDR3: CASSQNSGTEAFF; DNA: TGTGCCAGCAGCCAAAACTCAGGGACTGAAGCTTTCTTT